The next 6 T cell receptor beta chains were all read from a single sample in a study of T cells in Graves' hyperthyroidism and ophthalmopathy. Amplified TCR beta CDR3 regions came from RNA transcripts. Initially, a first-round RT-PCR of the TCR CDR3 employed the HTBI primer set. MiXCR, run by TCRdb on the multiplex PCR reads, gives a single entry per CDR3 protein. The sample carries 640,000 or so distinct CDR3 sequences, 14% to 15% recorded once. Sequenced material: blood. The receptor source for this set is a woman in her forties with Graves' ophthalmopathy.

This clonotype was seen many times. The chain combines TRBV27 with TRBJ1-5; a possible D gene is TRBD1 (6 bases). The germline V and J ends were trimmed by 3 bases and 4 bases, with 13 bases remaining between them. Germline V gene sequence: CDR1 MNHEY, CDR2 SMNVEV (reference sequence). This CDR3 spans 15 amino acids. In DNA, the CDR3 is TGTGCCAGCAGTTTGGACAGCTTAGGGAATCAGCCCCAGCATTTT. It yields the protein CASSLDSLGNQPQHF.

This clonotype was detected a few times. The chain has TRBV4-1 and TRBJ1-2; no clear D. V shed 0 bases and J shed 6 bases, with 14 bases lying between them. The CDR3 has 15 residues. Germline CDR1 reads MGHRA; CDR2 reads YSYEKL. In DNA, the CDR3 is TGCGCCAGCAGCCAAGAGGAAAGTAGGAGGGATGGCTACACCTTC. Its protein is CASSQEESRRDGYTF.

This clonotype was seen at least ten times. The chain couples TRBV12-3 or TRBV12-4 to TRBJ1-1, with D tentatively TRBD1 (5 bases). The CDR3 has 14 amino acids. The V end lost 4 bases, the J end lost 2 bases, and 11 bases lay between the germline ends. The chain's CDR3 is CASSSEGSNTEAFF. For the CDR3, the DNA is TGTGCCAGCAGTTCGGAGGGGTCAAACACTGAAGCTTTCTTT.

This clonotype was counted at least ten times. The chain employs TRBV20-1 and TRBJ2-7, with D tentatively TRBD1 (5 bases). The CDR3 spans 14 residues. The V end lost 0 bases, the J end lost 2 bases, and 11 bases lay between the germline ends. Germline V gene lookup returns CDR1 DFQATT and CDR2 SNEGSKA (reference sequence). The chain's CDR3 is CSARDLARAYEQYF. The CDR3, as DNA: TGCAGTGCTAGAGATCTCGCCAGGGCCTACGAGCAGTACTTC.

This chain joins TRBV6-1 and TRBJ1-5; no clear D. CDR1 is MNHNS and CDR2 is SASEGT in the germline V gene. V lost 6 bases and J lost 6, with 18 bases in between. The CDR3 is made up of 15 amino acids. The CDR3: CASRERGQRSQPQHF. CDR3 DNA sequence: TGTGCCAGCAGGGAGAGAGGGCAGAGGAGTCAGCCCCAGCATTTT.

This chain connects TRBV12-3 or TRBV12-4 to TRBJ2-3, with 8 bases lining up with TRBD1. The trim removed 4 bases at V and 2 bases at J, leaving 11 bases unmatched. This CDR3 contains 17 residues. The CDR3 DNA reads as TGTGCCAGCAGTTCCACCCCTCGACAGGGGAACACAGATACGCAGTATTTT. Translation: CASSSTPRQGNTDTQYF.